The rows below give T cell receptor beta chains drawn from one sample of a study of response to subunit inactivated influenza vaccine. TCRdb passed the RT-PCR reads through MiXCR, listing each CDR3 protein once. The profile shows over 750,000 distinct CDR3 sequences, about 20% of them singletons. Sample: PBMCs from blood, taken 5 days after vaccination. These receptors all come from a man in his fifties or sixties who received an inactivated influenza vaccine. The CDR3 runs from the conserved cysteine through the conserved F or W. A D gene is named only where the DNA matches it firmly. The size field is filled for only some rows; it gives once, few, many or a size class.

J: TRBJ2-7
V: TRBV28
D: TRBD2
size: few
DNA: TGTGCCAGCAGTTTTGGTCCGGACGGGGGGACTCTCCACGAGCAGTACTTC
CDR3: CASSFGPDGGTLHEQYF

J: TRBJ2-3
V: TRBV15
D: .
size: .
DNA: TGTGCCACCAGCAGAGATTGGTCAGGGATAACAGATACGCAGTATTTT
CDR3: CATSRDWSGITDTQYF

J: TRBJ2-3
V: TRBV6-1
D: TRBD2
size: .
DNA: TGTGCCAGCATAAGGACTAGCGGGGGCACAGATACGCAGTATTTT
CDR3: CASIRTSGGTDTQYF

J: TRBJ2-7
V: TRBV27
D: TRBD2
size: .
DNA: TGTGCCAGCTGCTCCGGGACTAGTTGCTACGAGCAGTACTTC
CDR3: CASCSGTSCYEQYF

J: TRBJ2-3
V: TRBV7-2
D: .
size: few
DNA: TGTGCCAGCAGCCGACAGGCACCGATGGGGCAGTATTTT
CDR3: CASSRQAPMGQYF

J: TRBJ2-1
V: TRBV20-1
D: .
size: .
DNA: TGCAGTGCTTCTAGCGGAGGGGGGGATGAGCAGTTCTTC
CDR3: CSASSGGGDEQFF

J: TRBJ1-1
V: TRBV10-3
D: .
size: few
DNA: TGTGCCATCAGCAGGTCCAGGGACACTGAAGCTTTCTTT
CDR3: CAISRSRDTEAFF

J: TRBJ1-1
V: TRBV29-1
D: TRBD1
size: .
DNA: TGCAGCGTACCCGGAGACAGGGATAACACTGAAGCTTTCTTT
CDR3: CSVPGDRDNTEAFF

J: TRBJ2-1
V: TRBV7-6
D: TRBD2
size: few
DNA: TGTGCCAGCAGCTTAGCACGACTAGCGGGGACCGACAATGAGCAGTTCTTC
CDR3: CASSLARLAGTDNEQFF

J: TRBJ2-3
V: TRBV11-2
D: .
size: few
DNA: TGTGCCAGCAGCCGAAACCCGGGACAACTAACTAGCACAGATACGCAGTATTTT
CDR3: CASSRNPGQLTSTDTQYF

J: TRBJ1-5
V: TRBV28
D: .
size: .
DNA: TGTGCCAGCAGTTTAATGTGGGGTAGCAATCAGCCCCAGCATTTT
CDR3: CASSLMWGSNQPQHF

J: TRBJ2-3
V: TRBV20-1
D: .
size: .
DNA: TGCAGTGCTAGAGGGGGGATCACAGATACGCAGTATTTT
CDR3: CSARGGITDTQYF

J: TRBJ2-7
V: TRBV24-1
D: .
size: .
DNA: TGTGCCACCGATACTCATCTGCTTTACTACGAGCAGTACTTC
CDR3: CATDTHLLYYEQYF

J: TRBJ2-4
V: TRBV20-1
D: TRBD1
size: .
DNA: TGCAGTGCCGGGACAGGGACCACCAAAAACATTCAGTACTTC
CDR3: CSAGTGTTKNIQYF

J: TRBJ2-7
V: TRBV4-2
D: TRBD1
size: few
DNA: TGTGCCAGCAGCCAGTCTACAGGGGGCTACGAGCAGTACTTC
CDR3: CASSQSTGGYEQYF

J: TRBJ1-2
V: TRBV12-3/TRBV12-4
D: .
size: .
DNA: TGTGCCAGCAGCCCGCCGGGACCCCCGGCTCCTGGCTACACCTTC
CDR3: CASSPPGPPAPGYTF

J: TRBJ2-5
V: TRBV28
D: TRBD1
size: few
DNA: TGTGCCAGCAGTTTACCCCGGGACAGGTACCAAGAGACCCAGTACTTC
CDR3: CASSLPRDRYQETQYF

J: TRBJ2-3
V: TRBV7-2
D: TRBD2
size: few
DNA: TGTGCCAGCAGCTCGATAACTAGCGGGAGGTTAGATACGCAGTATTTT
CDR3: CASSSITSGRLDTQYF

J: TRBJ2-2
V: TRBV5-6
D: .
size: .
DNA: TGTGCCAGCAGCTTGCCTCAAGGGTCGAACACCGGGGAGCTGTTTTTT
CDR3: CASSLPQGSNTGELFF

J: TRBJ2-5
V: TRBV3-1
D: .
size: .
DNA: TGTGCCAGCAGCCAAGTCCCGCTACGCCACGGAGAGACCCAGTACTTC
CDR3: CASSQVPLRHGETQYF

J: TRBJ2-5
V: TRBV29-1
D: .
size: few
DNA: TGCAGCGTTGGCCCCCCCCAAGAGACCCAGTACTTC
CDR3: CSVGPPQETQYF

J: TRBJ2-5
V: TRBV6-2/TRBV6-3
D: .
size: few
DNA: TGTGCCAGCACCAAGGGGGTCTTCCAAGAGACCCAGTACTTC
CDR3: CASTKGVFQETQYF

J: TRBJ2-2
V: TRBV20-1
D: TRBD2
size: few
DNA: TGCAGTGCTAGAGAACCAGCGGGAGGAAACACCGGGGAGCTGTTTTTT
CDR3: CSAREPAGGNTGELFF

J: TRBJ2-1
V: TRBV6-1
D: TRBD2
size: .
DNA: TGTGCCAGCAGGGTAGCGGGCAGCTCCTACAATGAGCAGTTCTTC
CDR3: CASRVAGSSYNEQFF

J: TRBJ1-1
V: TRBV5-1
D: .
size: .
DNA: TGCGCCAGCAGCTCTTCAGACGGAATGAACACTGAAGCTTTCTTT
CDR3: CASSSSDGMNTEAFF

J: TRBJ2-7
V: TRBV7-9
D: .
size: .
DNA: TGTGCCAGCAGCTTAGGCTATCAACCCTACGAGCAGTACTTC
CDR3: CASSLGYQPYEQYF

J: TRBJ1-4
V: TRBV5-1
D: TRBD1
size: .
DNA: TGCGCCAGCAGCGGGATGGACAGGCGTAGACTGTTTTTT
CDR3: CASSGMDRRRLFF

J: TRBJ2-7
V: TRBV29-1
D: .
size: few
DNA: TGCAGCGTTTTGGGTCGGGGTAGTCACGAGCAGTACTTC
CDR3: CSVLGRGSHEQYF

J: TRBJ2-1
V: TRBV10-1
D: TRBD2
size: few
DNA: TGCGCCAGCAGTGAGTCGTATGGAAGCGGGGGGAGCTCCTACAATGAGCAGTTCTTC
CDR3: CASSESYGSGGSSYNEQFF

J: TRBJ2-7
V: TRBV28
D: TRBD2
size: few
DNA: TGTAGTAGCGGGAGGCCCTACGAGCAGTACTTC
CDR3: CSSGRPYEQYF

J: TRBJ2-7
V: TRBV4-3
D: TRBD1
size: .
DNA: TGCGCCAGCAGCCAAGACAGGGGGCCGGGTGAGCAGTACTTC
CDR3: CASSQDRGPGEQYF

J: TRBJ2-7
V: TRBV4-2
D: .
size: .
DNA: TGTGCCAGCAGCCAAGATGGAACGGCCTCCTACGAGCAGTACTTC
CDR3: CASSQDGTASYEQYF

J: TRBJ2-4
V: TRBV29-1
D: .
size: .
DNA: TGCAGCGCCGAATCCACCCCATTGCTACTAGCCAAAAACATTCAGTACTTC
CDR3: CSAESTPLLLAKNIQYF